This T cell receptor (beta chain) was identified in a study of PD-L1 blockade in urothelial cancer listed by TCRdb under 2017. Background on the whole study: All patients started therapy in about 2014 and received atezolizumab 1,200 mg intravenously every 3 weeks. About 85% of the roughly 29 patients were identified as males with urothelial cancer of bladder origin, and a prior smoking history was reported by 18 of 29 patients. Patients had an ECOG performance status of 0 or 1 and had received between 0 and 3 prior chemotherapy regimens. Blood samples were analyzed 3 weeks after the start of treatment (second dose) and 6 weeks after the start of treatment. A median of about 140,000 T cells and approximately 86,000 unique TCRs was obtained from blood samples, and a median clonality of approximately 0.08 was observed. The study was an exploratory multi-omic analysis of somatic, immune and clinical correlates of response to PD-L1 blockade with atezolizumab in urothelial cancer. Pretreatment tumor samples and matched peripheral blood, collected serially before and after atezolizumab treatment, underwent TCR sequencing. Progression-free survival longer than 6 months counted as durable clinical benefit, and TCR features were additionally tested against both progression-free and overall survival. In the same patients, whole exome sequencing and RNA sequencing of pretreatment tumors were performed in addition to TCR sequencing. Nine or ten patients reached durable clinical benefit, while 20 patients did not. Some 30 patients had pretreatment blood TCR-seq, some 25 had at least one posttreatment blood collection, and some 25 had tumor TCR-seq.

Beyond this particular receptor, the publication reports: Because the sample size was small (n = 29) and many of the analyses were exploratory, the results are meant to be hypothesis-generating. Among patients with durable benefit, tumor-associated TCR clones showed greater expansion in peripheral blood 3 weeks after treatment started (n of about 20, p = 0.022). Improved progression-free and overall survival was associated with having pretreatment peripheral blood TCR clonality below the median.

Per the publication, the time point label means: pretreatment peripheral blood. A cohort of some 29 patients with locally advanced or metastatic urothelial carcinoma, treated at Memorial Sloan Kettering on a trial protocol, was included. Peripheral blood mononuclear cells were collected pretreatment and during treatment, with between 1 and 8 total time points per patient. The Qiagen DNeasy Blood extraction kit was used to purify genomic DNA from total PBMCs and tumor samples. PBMCs were collected pretreatment and during treatment and were isolated and stored as previously described. After removal of 1 base from V and 4 bases from J, the junction retains 6 bases not matched to a gene. The CDR3 has 16 amino acids, counting the end cysteine and phenylalanine. Only the CDR3 DNA stays, 48 bases, in frame from base 1. In the germline V gene, CDR1 corresponds to SGHVS and CDR2 to FNYEAQ. Synthetic TCR analog templates were spiked into each PCR so that absolute template abundance could be estimated from read counts. Using the immunoSEQ assay, TCRbeta CDR3 regions were amplified from genomic DNA with bias-controlled V and J gene primers. Rearranged TCRbeta segments were sequenced at approximately 20X coverage. Regarding the original processing steps: Clustering was used to correct sequencing errors, and CDR3s were annotated against IMGT to assign V, D and J genes. Only productive TCRbeta rearrangements were used in downstream analyses, excluding out-of-frame or stop-codon sequences. To compute clonality, Shannon entropy was normalized by the log of the number of unique productive sequences and then subtracted from one. Fisher's exact test with Benjamini-Hochberg correction, at a threshold of adjusted p below 0.01, was used to find clones that differed between time points or between blood and tumor. TCRdb's version of the immuneACCESS table is confined to in-frame rearrangements and falls short of the full clone set. An unresolved V gene accounts for under half of the shortfall where checked; the remainder is of unknown origin. The V and J calls and clone size were taken over from that table, and D and trimming were inferred from the DNA. Here the sample has roughly 130,000 clones; approximately 84% occur a single time. The ten largest clones take up about 2.9% of the sample.

Of note for this clone: Its recognized antigen is unknown. No much larger clone is present one base from it, and per-base qualities are unavailable.

The V and J segments used are TRBV7-6 and TRBJ1-1, and TRBD1 matches 10 of the central bases. Source: PBMCs, taken around atezolizumab (anti-PD-L1) treatment. The source of this sequence is a man in his forties or fifties with urothelial cancer. The DNA is as follows: TGTGCCAGCAGCTTAGTGGACAGGGGGAATGGCACTGAAGCTTTCTTT. Its translation is CASSLVDRGNGTEAFF.